Listed below are T cell receptor beta chains from one sample, sequenced in a study of T cell responses to AZD1222 COVID-19 vaccine. The protocol was immunoSEQ multiplex PCR, while the TCRdb copy is restricted to in-frame clones and leaves out a portion. The repertoire has some 100,000 clones, approximately 84% of them found once; the top ten carry more than 15%. Sequencing was performed on peripheral blood, taken on day 0 of AZD1222 vaccination. The receptors originated from an adult in good health. CDR3s include the opening cysteine and the closing phenylalanine or tryptophan. A D gene is named only where the DNA matches it firmly. A clone size is listed for some rows: how often the clone was seen (once, few, many), or a class if it is expanded.

D,size,V,J,CDR3,DNA
.,once,TRBV10-2,TRBJ2-7,CASSESLDEQYF,TGCGCCAGCAGTGAGAGTCTGGACGAGCAGTACTTC
.,.,TRBV5-1,TRBJ2-1,CASSLAGAGANYNEQFF,TGCGCCAGCAGCTTGGCGGGGGCGGGAGCCAACTACAATGAGCAGTTCTTC
TRBD2,.,TRBV4-1,TRBJ2-7,CASSQNLGLAASSYEQYF,TGCGCCAGCAGCCAAAACTTGGGACTAGCGGCTAGCTCCTACGAGCAGTACTTC
.,.,TRBV6-5,TRBJ2-7,CASSYAPGYEQYF,TGTGCCAGCAGTTACGCCCCTGGCTACGAGCAGTACTTC
.,.,TRBV7-9,TRBJ1-1,CASSPLKGNPHGDAEAFF,TGTGCCAGCAGCCCCCTTAAGGGGAATCCCCACGGCGACGCTGAAGCTTTCTTT
.,few,TRBV6-5,TRBJ1-1,CASSFRQGAEAFF,TGTGCCAGCAGTTTCAGGCAGGGCGCTGAAGCTTTCTTT
.,.,TRBV28,TRBJ1-5,CASLSGNQPQHF,TGTGCCAGTTTAAGTGGCAATCAGCCCCAGCATTTT
TRBD2,.,TRBV28,TRBJ2-3,CASSRLAGHTDTQYF,TGTGCCAGCAGCAGGCTAGCGGGACACACAGATACGCAGTATTTT
.,.,TRBV10-2,TRBJ1-1,CASSDPGSNTEAFF,TGCGCCAGCAGTGATCCAGGCTCAAACACTGAAGCTTTCTTT
TRBD1,.,TRBV2,TRBJ1-6,CASSPRGWDRGNSPLHF,TGTGCCAGCAGCCCGAGGGGTTGGGACAGGGGAAATTCACCCCTCCACTTT
TRBD1,many,TRBV23-1,TRBJ2-2,CASKPPGGWPRADTGELFF,TGCGCCAGCAAGCCCCCAGGGGGCTGGCCCAGGGCTGACACCGGGGAGCTGTTTTTT
.,.,TRBV12-3/TRBV12-4,TRBJ1-2,CASSFGVGGYTF,TGTGCCAGCAGTTTCGGGGTCGGTGGCTACACCTTC
.,.,TRBV29-1,TRBJ1-1,CSVTQVNTEAFF,TGCAGCGTTACTCAAGTGAACACTGAAGCTTTCTTT
.,.,TRBV9,TRBJ1-5,CASGGHSNQPQHF,TGTGCCTCGGGGGGCCATAGCAATCAGCCCCAGCATTTT
.,.,TRBV3-1/TRBV3-2,TRBJ2-1,CASSQNARGSYNEQFF,TGTGCCAGCAGCCAAAACGCGAGGGGGTCCTACAATGAGCAGTTCTTC
TRBD1,.,TRBV5-6,TRBJ2-3,CASSFPGQGHGGTQYF,TGTGCCAGCAGCTTTCCGGGACAGGGGCACGGGGGTACGCAGTATTTT
.,.,TRBV29-1,TRBJ1-2,CSVREDSHGYGYTF,TGCAGCGTTCGGGAGGACAGCCACGGCTATGGCTACACCTTC
.,.,TRBV27,TRBJ2-3,CASSLWGEDTQYF,TGTGCCAGCAGTTTATGGGGGGAAGATACGCAGTATTTT
.,once,TRBV2,TRBJ2-7,CASSGTETYEQYF,TGTGCCAGCAGTGGGACGGAGACCTACGAGCAGTACTTC
TRBD1,.,TRBV4-1,TRBJ2-2,CASSDPGQANTGELFF,TGCGCCAGCAGCGATCCGGGACAGGCGAACACCGGGGAGCTGTTTTTT
.,.,TRBV3-1/TRBV3-2,TRBJ2-1,CASSQAARVIGNEQFF,TGTGCCAGCAGCCAAGCCGCGAGGGTGATAGGTAATGAGCAGTTCTTC
TRBD1,.,TRBV5-1,TRBJ1-4,CASSLAGQGSNEKLFF,TGCGCCAGCAGCTTGGCGGGACAGGGCTCTAATGAAAAACTGTTTTTT
.,.,TRBV6-5,TRBJ1-2,CASSSTGPYGYTF,TGTGCCAGCAGTTCTACAGGACCCTATGGCTACACCTTC
.,.,TRBV10-3,TRBJ1-2,CAISERDGSGYGYTF,TGTGCCATCAGTGAGAGGGATGGGTCCGGCTATGGCTACACCTTC